This entry lists 17 T cell receptor beta chains sequenced from one sample in a study of early T cells in non-severe SARS-CoV-2 infection. TCRdb re-called the 5' RACE reads through MiXCR, storing one row per CDR3 protein. The sample consists of around 40,000 distinct CDR3 sequences, roughly 5.7% of them appearing once. The material sequenced was whole blood. These receptors were obtained from an adult who was a healthcare worker with PCR-confirmed SARS-CoV-2 infection or an uninfected control (not recorded which).

This chain uses TRBV29-1 with TRBJ2-1, with a weak D call TRBD2 (6 bases). The CDR3 runs to 12 residues. Trimming took 3 bases from V and 9 from J, leaving 12 bases between them. In germline, CDR1 is SQVTM, CDR2 ANQGSEA. DNA for the CDR3: TGCAGCGTTGACTCCGCCGGGAGTGAGCAGTTCTTC. It is translated as CSVDSAGSEQFF.

This clonotype was picked up many times. V usage is TRBV7-9 and J usage is TRBJ2-7; D uncertain. The germline gives CDR1 SEHNR, CDR2 FQNEAQ (reference sequence). V was pared by 0 bases and J by 7 bases, with 7 bases between. The CDR3 is 12 residues long. This chain's CDR3 is CASSLALEEQYF. The CDR3 bases are TGTGCCAGCAGCTTAGCGCTAGAAGAGCAGTACTTC.

The V and J genes are TRBV28 and TRBJ2-1; D unresolved. This CDR3 has 15 amino acids. The germline CDR1 and CDR2 sequences are MDHEN and SYDVKM. V lost 5 bases and J 3 bases, leaving 14 bases between the germline ends. The CDR3 nucleotides read TGTGCCAGCAGTCCCTCTAAACTCGTCTACAATGAGCAGTTCTTC. The encoded protein is CASSPSKLVYNEQFF. Drawing the rest from reference TRBV28 and TRBJ2-1, the complete variable domain is DVKVTQSSRYLVKRTGEKVFLECVQDMDHENMFWYRQDPGLGLRLIYFSYDVKMKEKGDIPEGYSVSREKKERFSLILESASTNQTSMYLCASSPSKLVYNEQFFGPGTRLTVL.

This clonotype was recorded many times. This chain links TRBV27 with TRBJ1-6; 9 bases fit TRBD1. This CDR3 is built from 15 residues. Germline CDR1 and CDR2: MNHEY and SMNVEV (reference sequence). With V trimmed by 5 bases and J by 3 bases, 2 bases remained unmatched. Here the CDR3 DNA reads TGTGCCAGCAGTGCGGGACAGGGCTATAATTCACCCCTCCACTTT. Translation: CASSAGQGYNSPLHF.

The V and J genes are TRBV12-3 or TRBV12-4 and TRBJ1-2; the D gene is possibly TRBD1 (5 bases). Trimming cost V 6 bases and J 3 bases, with 26 bases left between them. The CDR3 spans 18 residues. CDR3 coding DNA: TGTGCCAGCAGCTACCGTAAATGCCGGGACCAGGGATACTATGGCTACACCTTC. Translating gives CASSYRKCRDQGYYGYTF.

This clonotype has at least ten counts. The V and J genes are TRBV3-1 and TRBJ1-1, with 7 bases matching TRBD1. Germline V lookup: CDR1 LGHDT, CDR2 YNNKEL (reference sequence). V shed 2 bases, J shed 7 bases, and the junction held 7 bases outside the gene matches. The CDR3 is 14 residues long. CDR3 sequence reads: CASSQRSTGLEAFF. The CDR3 DNA follows: TGTGCCAGCAGCCAACGATCGACAGGGCTTGAAGCTTTCTTT. Based on the CDR3 plus reference TRBV3-1 and TRBJ1-1, the full variable domain is DTAVSQTPKYLVTQMGNDKSIKCEQNLGHDTMYWYKQDSKKFLKIMFSYNNKELIINETVPNRFSPKSPDKAHLNLHINSLELGDSAVYFCASSQRSTGLEAFFGQGTRLTVV.

In this sample, this clonotype turned up many times. The rearrangement joins TRBV10-3 to TRBJ2-1, with D uncertain. From germline, CDR1 is ENHRY and CDR2 SYGVKD. V was cut by 5 bases and J by 5 bases, with 13 bases left in between. The CDR3 sequence is 14 residues long. The CDR3 region is CAISRPLEHNEQFF. The CDR3 DNA follows: TGTGCCATCAGTCGGCCCTTGGAACACAATGAGCAGTTCTTC.

This clonotype was observed a handful of times. The chain links TRBV12-3 or TRBV12-4 to TRBJ2-1; D is ambiguous. V lost 4 bases to trimming and J lost 9 bases, with 16 bases between them. CDR3 length equals 14 residues. CDR3 nucleotides: TGTGCCAGCAGTTCCGTGGTTAGGATTGGTGAGCAGTTCTTC. Translated: CASSSVVRIGEQFF.

A note on this clonotype: A read error may be the cause here, since a much bigger clone is one base away. The V gene is TRBV7-3, the J gene TRBJ2-5; D unclear. This CDR3 is 18 amino acids long. Germline loops: CDR1 SGHTA, CDR2 FQGTGA. The CDR3 sequence is CARSSTPLLPLSGETQYF. CDR3 DNA: TGTGCCAGGAGCTCGACGCCTTTACTCCCACTCTCGGGAGAGACCCAGTACTTC.

At least ten counts were recorded for this clonotype. The CDR3 spells CASSLTSGKAYEQYF. The CDR3 nucleotides read TGTGCCAGCAGTTTGACTAGCGGTAAAGCCTACGAGCAGTACTTC. The J gene is TRBJ2-7, the V gene TRBV6-2 or TRBV6-3; 9 bases align to TRBD2. J lost 2 bases, V lost 4 bases, and 6 bases had no gene match. The germline CDR1 and CDR2 sequences are MNHEY and SVGEGT. The CDR3 is 15 amino acids.

This clonotype has ten or more counts. This chain joins TRBV20-1 and TRBJ2-1, with TRBD2 matching over 10 bases. V was clipped by 4 bases and J by 3 bases; unmatched bases: 3. This CDR3 contains 14 residues. Germline values: CDR1 DFQATT, CDR2 SNEGSKA (reference sequence). The CDR3 loop reads CSAKGLADYNEQFF. The CDR3 DNA reads TGCAGTGCTAAAGGACTAGCGGACTACAATGAGCAGTTCTTC.

The table lists this clonotype with many counts. This sequence joins TRBV7-9 and TRBJ2-2; 8 bases line up with TRBD2. The germline V gene has CDR1 SEHNR and CDR2 FQNEAQ (reference sequence). Trimming cost V 1 base and J 5 bases; bases outside gene matches: 3. The CDR3 loop spans 15 amino acids. The CDR3, as DNA: TGTGCCAGCAGCTTAGTCGCGGGAGGAACCGGGGAGCTGTTTTTT. Amino acids: CASSLVAGGTGELFF.

A note on this clonotype: This clone may be a read error of a much larger clone one base away. This chain connects TRBV20-1 to TRBJ2-2, with D possibly being TRBD1 or TRBD2 (5 bases each). This CDR3 comprises 14 residues. The germline gives CDR1 DFQATT, CDR2 SNEGSKA (reference sequence). The V gene lost 5 bases and the J gene lost 2 bases, with 12 bases spanning the gap. In nucleotides, the CDR3 is TGCAGTGCTCCAGGGACCAATAACACCGGGGAGCTGTTTTTT. Amino acids: CSAPGTNNTGELFF.

This clonotype was observed at least ten times. The chain joins TRBV12-3 or TRBV12-4 to TRBJ2-3; TRBD1 is a possible D gene (6 bases). The CDR3 runs to 14 residues. V lost 6 bases to trimming and J lost 3 bases, with 13 bases between them. DNA for the CDR3: TGTGCCAGCAGACGACAGGTCGCGACAGATACGCAGTATTTT. Protein: CASRRQVATDTQYF.

The chain links TRBV6-1 to TRBJ1-1, with D maybe TRBD1 (6 bases). V was shortened by 5 bases and J by 0 bases, with 19 bases between the two germline ends. Germline CDR1 reads MNHNS; CDR2 reads SASEGT. The CDR3 runs 17 residues. The DNA for the CDR3 is TGTGCCAGCAGTAGGACAGCCTCTCTTGGCATGAACACTGAAGCTTTCTTT. It encodes CASSRTASLGMNTEAFF.

With respect to this clonotype: This clone may be a read error of a much larger clone one base away. It is likely a read error, because the conserved phenylalanine at the end of the CDR3 is missing. The chain has TRBV11-2 and TRBJ2-7; the D gene is possibly TRBD1 (6 bases). The CDR3 is 17 amino acids. V lost 5 bases, J lost 1 base, and 21 bases lay in between. Germline CDR1 SGHAT, CDR2 FQNNGV. The CDR3 DNA is TGTGCCAGCAGCACCGGACAGAAGCCATCCCAATCCTACGAGCAGTACTTA. Its translation is CASSTGQKPSQSYEQYL.

The sample holds many counts of this clonotype. The genes are TRBV14 and TRBJ2-7, with a tentative D call TRBD2 (6 bases). Per germline, CDR1 SGHDN and CDR2 FVKESK. CDR3 size: 13 residues. Trimming shortened V by 2 bases and J by 1 base, and 6 bases separated the two germline ends. The CDR3 nucleotides are TGTGCCAGCAGCCAAAGCGGGTCCTACGAGCAGTACTTC. Translating gives CASSQSGSYEQYF.